This T cell receptor beta chain originates from a study of long-term antiretroviral therapy in people with HIV. Looked up from germline, CDR1 is MRHNA and CDR2 is SNTAGT. Trimming cost V 5 bases and J 2 bases, with 16 bases left between them. The CDR3 spans 16 residues. Assay version v3.0 of immunoSEQ was used, and it was run at survey level. The data were produced by immunoSEQ multiplex PCR, yet TCRdb's version contains in-frame clones alone and is incomplete. The table lists 39,000 or so clones, over 70% of them singletons. This TCR came from a man aged 18 to 29 with HIV. The sequencing used unsorted PBMCs, collected 0.6 years after starting antiretroviral therapy. V and J are TRBV6-4 and TRBJ2-1; possibly TRBD1 for D (6 bases). In nucleotides, the CDR3 is TGTGCCAGCAGTCGCCGGACAGACTCGGCCTACAATGAGCAGTTCTTC. Translated: CASSRRTDSAYNEQFF.